This TCR beta chain derives from a study of human thymus T cells. Regarding the study as a whole: Across thymic and blood repertoires, the usage of V and J genes appeared to be biased. Related work showed strongly overlapping thymic repertoires across unrelated individuals.

Points on this clone: No antigen is known for it.

Some clones are missing from TCRdb's copy, which holds only in-frame ones; the method was immunoSEQ multiplex PCR. This sample has approximately 70,000 clones, with roughly 94% found just once. Resections were taken during corrective heart surgery, and the thymus tissue came from these. Infants served as donors; they were healthy and Finnish and were having corrective surgery for congenital heart defects. Trimming removed 4 bases from V and 7 bases from J; junction bases left unmatched: 13. Per germline, CDR1 LNHDA and CDR2 SQIVND (reference sequence). The CDR3 covers 16 residues. The rearrangement joins TRBV19 to TRBJ1-3, with 7 bases fitting TRBD1. The source is a girl less than two years old with a congenital heart defect but otherwise immunologically healthy. The sequenced material came from thymus tissue. CDR3 region: CASSTETGRRGNTIYF. In DNA, the CDR3 is TGTGCCAGTAGTACCGAGACAGGGAGAAGGGGTAACACCATATATTTT. The full variable domain, rest sourced from reference TRBV19 and TRBJ1-3, is DGGITQSPKYLFRKEGQNVTLSCEQNLNHDAMYWYRQDPGQGLRLIYYSQIVNDFQKGDIAEGYSVSREKKESFPLTVTSAQKNPTAFYLCASSTETGRRGNTIYFGEGSWLTVV.